This entry lists 19 T cell receptor beta chains sequenced from one sample in a study of cytomegalovirus exposure and HLA in healthy donors. Primers for the PCR totalled 60 Vbeta and 13 Jbeta. Assay: immunoSEQ multiplex PCR; the TCRdb copy retains only in-frame clones and omits some. Its listing shows 20,000 to 25,000 clones. The sample taken for sequencing was PBMCs. The receptors were sampled from a man aged 55 to 70 in good health and CMV-seropositive.

This chain uses TRBV5-1 with TRBJ2-5; 12 bases are a match to TRBD2. The CDR3 is made up of 15 amino acids. V lost 4 bases to trimming and J lost 7 bases; unmatched junction nucleotides: 8. Per the germline V gene, CDR1 is SGHRS and CDR2 is YFSETQ. The CDR3 reads CASSPNLAGGPTQYF. CDR3 nucleotide sequence: TGCGCCAGCAGCCCAAATCTAGCGGGAGGGCCGACCCAGTACTTC. Full variable domain (missing parts from reference TRBV5-1 and TRBJ2-5): KAGVTQTPRYLIKTRGQQVTLSCSPISGHRSVSWYQQTPGQGLQFLFEYFSETQRNKGNFPGRFSGRQFSNSRSEMNVSTLELGDSALYLCASSPNLAGGPTQYFGPGTRLLVL.

The genes are TRBV29-1 and TRBJ1-2; 7 bases match TRBD1. This CDR3 contains 13 residues. The junction had 3 bases not matched to a gene; V was cut back by 4 bases and J by 1 base. The germline V gene has CDR1 SQVTM and CDR2 ANQGSEA. This CDR3 is CSVGGTVNYGYTF. CDR3 bases: TGCAGCGTTGGGGGGACAGTTAACTATGGCTACACCTTC. Supplemented by reference TRBV29-1 and TRBJ1-2, the full variable domain reads SAVISQKPSRDICQRGTSLTIQCQVDSQVTMMFWYRQQPGQSLTLIATANQGSEATYESGFVIDKFPISRPNLTFSTLTVSNMSPEDSSIYLCSVGGTVNYGYTFGSGTRLTVV.

The chain uses TRBV5-4 and TRBJ2-7, with 15 bases lining up with TRBD2. Per the germline V gene, CDR1 is SGHNT and CDR2 is YYREEE (reference sequence). This CDR3 region has 15 residues. The V segment lost 4 bases and the J segment 9 bases; nucleotides outside the gene matches: 8. CDR3 in amino acids: CASSPGLAGGSGQYF. The CDR3 bases are TGTGCCAGCAGCCCGGGACTAGCGGGAGGCTCGGGGCAGTACTTC.

Here the CDR3 DNA reads TGTGCCAGCTCACCACCGTTAGGAGGCGAGCAGTTCTTC. This gives the protein CASSPPLGGEQFF. The chain uses TRBV18 and TRBJ2-1; D is perhaps TRBD2 (5 bases). The CDR3 length is 13 residues. Trimming stripped 0 bases from V and 10 bases from J, with 10 bases between. Germline V gene sequence: CDR1 KGHSH, CDR2 LQKENI.

The genes are TRBV7-2 and TRBJ1-1; no definite D call. This CDR3 contains 13 residues. Germline CDR1 and CDR2: SGHTA and FQGNSA. V gave up 1 base and J gave up 6 bases, with 9 bases separating them. CDR3 protein: CASSLERESEAFF. The DNA for the CDR3 is TGTGCCAGCAGCTTAGAGAGGGAGTCTGAAGCTTTCTTT.

The chain recombines TRBV29-1 with TRBJ2-3; maybe TRBD2 (6 bases). The CDR3 is 14 residues long. CDR1 is SQVTM and CDR2 is ANQGSEA in the germline V gene. Trimming pared 6 bases from V and 5 bases from J, leaving 18 bases between. CDR3 in DNA: TGCAGCGTCGATCACGGGGGAGGAGGAGATACGCAGTATTTT. Translated: CSVDHGGGGDTQYF.

The chain is built from TRBV5-6 and TRBJ2-7, with 7 nucleotides matching TRBD1. The CDR3 spans 16 residues. Unmatched junction bases numbered 9, after V lost 1 base and J lost 2 bases. Per germline, CDR1 SGHDT and CDR2 YYEEEE. For the CDR3, the DNA is TGTGCCAGCAGCTTGAAGTCCGGACAGGCCGCCTACGAGCAGTACTTC. This encodes CASSLKSGQAAYEQYF.

The V gene is TRBV9, the J gene TRBJ2-7; 10 positions agree with TRBD1. J gave up 2 bases and V 3 bases, and 5 bases lay outside the gene matches. Germline V CDR1 and CDR2: SGDLS, YYNGEE. This CDR3 spans 15 amino acids. The CDR3 here is CASSAGTGDPYEQYF. The CDR3 coding sequence is TGTGCCAGCAGCGCCGGGACAGGGGACCCCTACGAGCAGTACTTC.

This chain links TRBV5-1 with TRBJ2-3, with D maybe TRBD1 (5 bases). Germline assignment: CDR1 SGHRS and CDR2 YFSETQ. The length of the CDR3 is 16 residues. V was shortened by 0 bases and J by 0 bases, with 11 bases between the two germline ends. In DNA form, the CDR3 reads TGCGCCAGCAGCTTGGAAGTACAGGCGAGCACAGATACGCAGTATTTT. It encodes CASSLEVQASTDTQYF.

V gene TRBV4-2 combines with J gene TRBJ2-1, with TRBD2 matching 9 bases. Germline V gene sequence: CDR1 LGHNA, CDR2 YNFKEQ. J lost 7 bases, V lost 3 bases, and 10 bases had no gene match. This CDR3 is built from 16 residues. The DNA for the CDR3 is TGTGCCAGCAGCCAGGGCGCTAGCGGGACCGTGAATGAGCAGTTCTTC. Its translation is CASSQGASGTVNEQFF.

The chain recombines TRBV7-9 with TRBJ2-5; TRBD2 agrees at 12 bases. CDR1 and CDR2 from the germline V gene are SEHNR and FQNEAQ (reference sequence). The CDR3 covers 16 residues. V trimming: 5 bases; J trimming: 1 base; junction bases outside the gene matches: 5. CDR3 region: CASSAGLAGPQETQYF. The CDR3 region has the DNA TGTGCCAGCAGCGCCGGACTAGCGGGACCCCAAGAGACCCAGTACTTC.

This rearrangement joins TRBV2 to TRBJ1-2, with 7 bases aligning to TRBD1. CDR3 length equals 13 residues. Looked up from germline, CDR1 is SNHLY and CDR2 is FYNNEI. J was trimmed by 5 bases and V by 7 bases; bases with no gene match: 7. CDR3 loop: CASTIQGSYGYTF. The CDR3 nucleotides read TGTGCCAGCACCATACAGGGGTCATATGGCTACACCTTC.

V usage is TRBV27 and J usage is TRBJ2-7, with unresolved D. V lost 5 bases and J 2 bases, leaving 13 bases between the germline ends. Germline V gene sequence: CDR1 MNHEY, CDR2 SMNVEV (reference sequence). The length of the CDR3 is 14 residues. The CDR3 DNA sequence: TGTGCCAGCAGTCCCCAGCCGGAGCCCTACGAGCAGTACTTC. This encodes CASSPQPEPYEQYF.

The chain is built from TRBV10-3 and TRBJ1-2; D uncertain. The V gene lost 5 bases and the J gene lost 11 bases, with 18 bases spanning the gap. Per germline, CDR1 ENHRY and CDR2 SYGVKD. The CDR3 covers 13 residues. CDR3 sequence reads: CAISTRDRERYTF. The CDR3 DNA is TGTGCCATCAGTACAAGAGACCGGGAGCGGTACACCTTC.

The gene calls are TRBV27 and TRBJ2-1; D might be TRBD2 (6 bases). V was cut by 4 bases and J by 10 bases, with 26 bases left in between. Per the germline V gene, CDR1 is MNHEY and CDR2 is SMNVEV (reference sequence). The CDR3 contains 17 residues. Written as DNA, the CDR3 is TGTGCCAGCAGTTCGACTTCGGGGAGACTAGTCGCAGGCGAGCAGTTCTTC. This translates into CASSSTSGRLVAGEQFF.

The chain uses TRBV5-1 and TRBJ2-3, with 8 bases matching TRBD2. Looked up from germline, CDR1 is SGHRS and CDR2 is YFSETQ. The CDR3 length is 15 residues. Trimming took 0 bases from V and 5 from J; bases not matched to a gene: 5. CDR3 DNA: TGCGCCAGCAGCTTGGGGACCGCGGGAGGAGATACGCAGTATTTT. Residues: CASSLGTAGGDTQYF.

The gene calls are TRBV19 and TRBJ1-3; possibly TRBD1 for D (5 bases). V lost 4 bases and J 3 bases, leaving 7 bases between the germline ends. This CDR3 region has 13 residues. Germline CDR1 and CDR2: LNHDA and SQIVND (reference sequence). For the CDR3, the DNA is TGTGCCAGTAGTACAGGGTTTGGAAACACCATATATTTT. Its translation: CASSTGFGNTIYF. Variable domain in full (rest from reference TRBV19 and TRBJ1-3): DGGITQSPKYLFRKEGQNVTLSCEQNLNHDAMYWYRQDPGQGLRLIYYSQIVNDFQKGDIAEGYSVSREKKESFPLTVTSAQKNPTAFYLCASSTGFGNTIYFGEGSWLTVV.

The rearrangement joins TRBV6-1 to TRBJ2-7, with D perhaps matching TRBD2 (5 bases). The CDR3 is made up of 15 amino acids. V lost 1 base and J lost 3, with 13 bases in between. Germline CDR1 is MNHNS and CDR2 is SASEGT. The CDR3 spells CASSEGNPADYEQYF. The CDR3 bases are TGTGCCAGCAGTGAAGGGAATCCAGCGGACTACGAGCAGTACTTC.

The rearrangement joins TRBV10-3 to TRBJ1-3, with a tentative D call TRBD1 (5 bases). The V end was cut by 4 bases, the J end by 2 bases, with 12 bases between. Germline CDR1 and CDR2: ENHRY and SYGVKD. The CDR3 spans 15 residues. CDR3 sequence: CAISGVAGAGNTIYF. CDR3 coding DNA: TGTGCCATCAGTGGGGTGGCGGGGGCTGGAAACACCATATATTTT.